This T cell receptor beta chain was recovered during a study of low-dose radiotherapy and immunotherapy resistance in tumors (dated by TCRdb to the early 2020s). For the wider study: In Cohort 1, each fraction delivered 0.5 Gy every 2 weeks, and the prescribed total PTV dose was 6.5 Gy. No randomization into treatment groups was done for the people taking part in the trial. In Cohort 2, 1 Gy per fraction was delivered every two weeks, for a total of 13 Gy over 26 weeks. Patients took aspirin 300 mg orally once daily for four cycles, starting on cycle 1 day 1. Nivolumab and ipilimumab were both given intravenously, with nivolumab at a 240 mg flat dose every two weeks and ipilimumab at 1 mg/kg every six weeks. Intravenous cyclophosphamide at 200 mg/m2 was administered every two weeks, one day ahead of each radiation and immunotherapy administration. The translational analysis covered eight patients: three from the first dose cohort and the first five from the second dose cohort.

CDR1 and CDR2 (ENHRY, SYGVKD) derive from the germline V gene. Taken from cysteine to phenylalanine, the CDR3 has 14 residues. The read is trimmed to its CDR3 DNA, 42 bases read in frame from base 1. Germline trimming: 6 bases from V, 7 bases from J; junction bases outside gene matches: 9. In the case of this clonotype: What antigen it recognizes has not been identified. Per-base quality was not reported, and no clone a single base away is much larger than it.

Superscript III and a set of TRAV- and TRBV-specific primers were used to synthesize first-strand cDNA, so that both TCRalpha and TCRbeta chains were covered. TCRs were amplified for 15 to 20 PCR cycles with Phusion, using a constant-region primer paired with the adapter attached to the V primers. The MessageAmp II aRNA Amplification Kit was used to amplify the isolated mRNA, with in vitro transcription run for around 15 hours at 37 degrees C. The Dynabeads mRNA DIRECT Purification Kit was used to isolate mRNA for TCR sequencing. A second approximately 23-cycle Phusion PCR added indexed Illumina adapters, and products were purified with AMPure XP beads. The authors' pipeline ran thus. Custom Perl scripts were used to pool TCR sequences that encoded the same protein, to remove out-of-frame sequences, and to calculate the abundance of each clonotype. Any TCR sequence supported by only a single read was excluded from analysis. The metrics used to describe the repertoires included Shannon entropy, Gini index, clonality, richness, and the frequency of TCRs shared between repertoires. TCRdb trimmed public reads at Q25 via fastp, called clones via MiXCR and kept in-frame beta chains. Rows are combined by CDR3 protein, so each entry shows the most common genes and DNA. It is TCRdb's table, rather than the study itself, that gives the V and J calls and clone size. Recorded for this sample are approximately 6,300 distinct CDR3 sequences; approximately 70% of them occurred a single time. The ten biggest clones cover roughly an eighth of the sample.

Donors were enrolled in RACIN, a single-arm phase I dose-escalation trial in which nivolumab, ipilimumab, aspirin, low-dose cyclophosphamide and low-dose radiotherapy were combined. To be eligible, a patient needed to have an advanced solid tumor that was TIL-negative. This clonotype was sampled from a human donor with advanced metastatic prostate, ovarian, gallbladder or colorectal cancer (not recorded which). This table probably holds off-target reads from a library built for another chain. The rearrangement joined TRBV10-3 to TRBJ2-1; TRBD1 aligns with 7 central bases. The nucleotides read TGTGCCATCAGAGACCGGGACAGCACTAATGAGCAGTTCTTC. It translates as CAIRDRDSTNEQFF.